This T cell receptor beta chain comes out of a study of shared clonotypes between healthy human individuals. Study information: The plates for each donor numbered three CD4 naive, three CD4 memory, two CD8 naive and one CD8 memory.

General study findings and limits: Naive subsets usually exceeded memory subsets in estimated richness. For naive CD4 cells, 4% to 6% of clonotypes were shared across a few donors.

Measured with immunoSEQ multiplex PCR; TCRdb has only the in-frame clones, and not every one. Of about 2.4 million clones in the sample, around 90% are singletons; the top ten hold 0.11% to 0.15%. Germline V gene data show CDR1 as GTSNPN and CDR2 as SVGIG (reference sequence). CDR3 length: 14 amino acids. The V gene lost 4 bases and the J gene lost 1 base, with 10 bases spanning the gap. For this clone: Antigen: not known.

This chain uses TRBV30 with TRBJ2-2, with D hard to call. This clonotype was obtained from a man between 18 and 29 years old in good health. The sequenced material came from naive CD4+ T cells sorted from blood. Regarding subset: CD45RA+ positively selected. The CDR3 is CAWNRLGNTGELFF. CDR3 nucleotide sequence: TGTGCCTGGAACCGGCTGGGGAACACCGGGGAGCTGTTTTTT.